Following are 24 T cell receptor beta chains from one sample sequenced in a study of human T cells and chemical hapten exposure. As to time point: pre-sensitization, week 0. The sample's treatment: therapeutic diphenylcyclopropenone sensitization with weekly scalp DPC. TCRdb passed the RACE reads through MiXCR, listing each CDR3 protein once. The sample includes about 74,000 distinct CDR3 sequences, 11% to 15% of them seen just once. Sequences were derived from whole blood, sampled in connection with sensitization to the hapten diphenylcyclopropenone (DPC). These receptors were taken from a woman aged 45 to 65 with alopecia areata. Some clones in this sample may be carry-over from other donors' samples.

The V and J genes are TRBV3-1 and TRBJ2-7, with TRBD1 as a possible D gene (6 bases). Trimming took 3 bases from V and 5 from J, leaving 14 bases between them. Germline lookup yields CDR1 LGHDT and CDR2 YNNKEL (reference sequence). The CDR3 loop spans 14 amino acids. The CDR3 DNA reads TGTGCCAGCAGCCATTGGACAGTCACCCACGAGCAGTACTTC. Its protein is CASSHWTVTHEQYF.

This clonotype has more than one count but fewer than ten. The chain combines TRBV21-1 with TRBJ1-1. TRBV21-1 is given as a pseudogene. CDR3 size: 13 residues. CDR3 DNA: TGTGCCAGCAGCAGTCGACGGAACACTGAAGCTTTCTTT. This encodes CASSSRRNTEAFF.

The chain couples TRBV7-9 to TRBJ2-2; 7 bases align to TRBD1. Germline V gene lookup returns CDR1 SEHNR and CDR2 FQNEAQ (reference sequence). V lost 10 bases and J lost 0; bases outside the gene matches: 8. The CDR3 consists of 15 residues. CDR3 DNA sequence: TGTGCCACCCCTAGGGGGCCCGCGAACACCGGGGAGCTGTTTTTT. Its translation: CATPRGPANTGELFF.

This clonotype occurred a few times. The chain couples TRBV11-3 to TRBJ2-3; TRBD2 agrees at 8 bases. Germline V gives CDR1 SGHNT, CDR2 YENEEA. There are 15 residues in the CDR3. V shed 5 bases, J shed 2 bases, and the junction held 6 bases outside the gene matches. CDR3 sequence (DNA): TGTGCCAGCAGCCTAGGACTAGCAATCACAGATACGCAGTATTTT. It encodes CASSLGLAITDTQYF.

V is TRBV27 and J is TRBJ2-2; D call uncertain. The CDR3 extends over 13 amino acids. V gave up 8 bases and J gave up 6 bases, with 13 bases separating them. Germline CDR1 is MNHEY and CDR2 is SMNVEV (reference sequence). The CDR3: CASVFPGPGELFF. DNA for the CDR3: TGTGCCAGCGTATTCCCCGGGCCCGGGGAGCTGTTTTTT.

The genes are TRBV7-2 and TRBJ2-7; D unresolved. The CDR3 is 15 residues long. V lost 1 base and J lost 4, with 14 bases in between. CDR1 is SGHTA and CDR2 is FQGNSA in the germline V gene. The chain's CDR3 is CASSLVSGEVYEQYF. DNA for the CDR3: TGTGCCAGCAGCTTAGTTTCCGGAGAAGTGTACGAGCAGTACTTC.

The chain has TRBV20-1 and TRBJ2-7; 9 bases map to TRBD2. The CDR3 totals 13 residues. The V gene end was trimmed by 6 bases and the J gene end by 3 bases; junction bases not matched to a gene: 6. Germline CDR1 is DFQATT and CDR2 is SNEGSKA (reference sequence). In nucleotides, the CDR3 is TGCAGTGCGAGTAGCGGGAGAGGCTACGAGCAGTACTTC. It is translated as CSASSGRGYEQYF.

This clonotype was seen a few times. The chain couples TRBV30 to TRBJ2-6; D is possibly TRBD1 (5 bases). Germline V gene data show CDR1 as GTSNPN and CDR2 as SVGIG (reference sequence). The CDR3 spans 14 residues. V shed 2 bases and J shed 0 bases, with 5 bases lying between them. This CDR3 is CAWSTGSGANVLTF. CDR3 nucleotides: TGTGCCTGGAGTACAGGCTCTGGGGCCAACGTCCTGACTTTC.

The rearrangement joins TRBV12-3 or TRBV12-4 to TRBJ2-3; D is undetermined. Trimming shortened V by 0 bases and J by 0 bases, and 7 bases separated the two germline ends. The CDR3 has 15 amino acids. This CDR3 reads CASSLALGSTDTQYF. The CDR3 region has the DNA TGTGCCAGCAGTTTAGCGCTCGGGAGCACAGATACGCAGTATTTT.

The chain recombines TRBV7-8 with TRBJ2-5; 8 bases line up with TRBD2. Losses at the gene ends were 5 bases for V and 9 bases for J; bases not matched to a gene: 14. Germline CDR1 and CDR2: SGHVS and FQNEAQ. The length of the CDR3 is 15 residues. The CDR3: CASSPHRQRERSQYF. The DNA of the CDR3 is TGTGCCAGCAGCCCGCACCGCCAGCGGGAGAGGTCCCAGTACTTC.

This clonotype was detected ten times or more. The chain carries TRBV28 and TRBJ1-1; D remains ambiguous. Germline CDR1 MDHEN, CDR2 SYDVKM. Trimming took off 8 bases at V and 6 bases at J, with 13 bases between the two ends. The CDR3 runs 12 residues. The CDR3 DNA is TGTGCCAGCGCACCAACGTTGGCTGAAGCTTTCTTT. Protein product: CASAPTLAEAFF. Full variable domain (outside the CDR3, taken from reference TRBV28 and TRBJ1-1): DVKVTQSSRYLVKRTGEKVFLECVQDMDHENMFWYRQDPGLGLRLIYFSYDVKMKEKGDIPEGYSVSREKKERFSLILESASTNQTSMYLCASAPTLAEAFFGQGTRLTVV.

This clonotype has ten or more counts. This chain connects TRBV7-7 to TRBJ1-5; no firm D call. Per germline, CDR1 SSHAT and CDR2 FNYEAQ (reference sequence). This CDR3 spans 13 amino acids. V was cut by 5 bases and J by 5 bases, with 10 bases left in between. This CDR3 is CASSPGRDQPQHF. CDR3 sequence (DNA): TGTGCCAGCAGCCCGGGCCGTGATCAGCCCCAGCATTTT.

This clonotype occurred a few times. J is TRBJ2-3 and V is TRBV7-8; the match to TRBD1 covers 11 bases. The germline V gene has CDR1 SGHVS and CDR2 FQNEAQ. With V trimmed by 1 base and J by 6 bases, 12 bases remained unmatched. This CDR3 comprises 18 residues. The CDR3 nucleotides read TGTGCCAGCAGCTTAGTTTTAGTCGGACAGGGGGCAGGCGATACGCAGTATTTT. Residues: CASSLVLVGQGAGDTQYF.

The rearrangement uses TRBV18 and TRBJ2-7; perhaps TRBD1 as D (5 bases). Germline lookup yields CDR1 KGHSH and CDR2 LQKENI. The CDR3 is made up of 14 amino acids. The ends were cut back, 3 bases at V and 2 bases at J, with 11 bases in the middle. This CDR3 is CASSPPAGPYEQYF. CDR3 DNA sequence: TGTGCCAGCTCACCCCCCGCAGGGCCCTACGAGCAGTACTTC.

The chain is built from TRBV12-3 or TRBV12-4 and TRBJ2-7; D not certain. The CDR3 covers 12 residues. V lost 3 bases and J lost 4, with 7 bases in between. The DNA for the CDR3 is TGTGCCAGCAGTTTCTACGAATACGAGCAGTACTTC. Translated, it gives CASSFYEYEQYF.

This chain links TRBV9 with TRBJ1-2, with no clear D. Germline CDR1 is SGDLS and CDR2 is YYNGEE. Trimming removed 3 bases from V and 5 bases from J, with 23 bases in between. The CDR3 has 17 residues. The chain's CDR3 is CASSGTPDGSFLYGYTF. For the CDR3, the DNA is TGTGCCAGCAGCGGCACTCCGGACGGGAGTTTCTTATATGGCTACACCTTC.

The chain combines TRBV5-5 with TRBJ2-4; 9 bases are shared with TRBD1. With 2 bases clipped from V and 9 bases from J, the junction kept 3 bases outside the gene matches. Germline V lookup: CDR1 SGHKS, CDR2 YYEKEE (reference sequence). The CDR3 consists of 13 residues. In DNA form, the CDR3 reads TGTGCCAGCAGCTTTATGACAGGGGGCATTCAGTACTTC. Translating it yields CASSFMTGGIQYF.

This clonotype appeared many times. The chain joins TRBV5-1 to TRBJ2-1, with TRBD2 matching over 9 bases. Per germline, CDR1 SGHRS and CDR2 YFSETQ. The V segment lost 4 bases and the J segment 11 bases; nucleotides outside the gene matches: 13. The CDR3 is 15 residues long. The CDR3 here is CASSPRSGSSWQQFF. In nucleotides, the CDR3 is TGCGCCAGCAGCCCCCGTAGCGGGAGTTCTTGGCAGCAGTTCTTC.

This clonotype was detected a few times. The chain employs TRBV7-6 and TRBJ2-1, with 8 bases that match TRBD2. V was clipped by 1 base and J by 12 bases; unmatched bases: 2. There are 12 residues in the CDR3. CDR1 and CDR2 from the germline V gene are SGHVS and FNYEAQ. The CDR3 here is CASSLEGLGQFF. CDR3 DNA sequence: TGTGCCAGCAGCTTAGAGGGACTAGGGCAGTTCTTC.

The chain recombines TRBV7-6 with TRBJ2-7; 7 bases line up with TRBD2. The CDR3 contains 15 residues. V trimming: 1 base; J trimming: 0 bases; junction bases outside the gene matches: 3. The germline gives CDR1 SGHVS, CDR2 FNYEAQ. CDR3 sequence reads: CASSLGTSSSYEQYF. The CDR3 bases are TGTGCCAGCAGCTTAGGGACTAGTTCCTCCTACGAGCAGTACTTC.

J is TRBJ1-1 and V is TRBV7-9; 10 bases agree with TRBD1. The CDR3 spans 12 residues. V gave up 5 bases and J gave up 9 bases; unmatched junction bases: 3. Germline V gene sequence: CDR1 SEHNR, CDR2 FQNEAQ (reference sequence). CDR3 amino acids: CASSDRGLKAFF. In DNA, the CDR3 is TGTGCCAGCAGCGACAGGGGGCTCAAAGCTTTCTTT.

The CDR3 coding sequence is TGTGCCAGCAGCCTGAGACGGCAGAACACTGAAGCTTTCTTT. Translating gives CASSLRRQNTEAFF. V gene TRBV14 combines with J gene TRBJ1-1, with D unresolved. V was clipped by 4 bases and J by 1 base, with 10 bases between them. Germline lookup yields CDR1 SGHDN and CDR2 FVKESK. The CDR3 loop spans 14 amino acids.

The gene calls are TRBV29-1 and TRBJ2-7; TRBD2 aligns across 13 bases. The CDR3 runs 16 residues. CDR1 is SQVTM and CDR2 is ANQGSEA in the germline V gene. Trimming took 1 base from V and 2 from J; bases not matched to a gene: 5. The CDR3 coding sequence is TGCAGCGTTGAAGGGGGGACTAGCGGGACACCCTACGAGCAGTACTTC. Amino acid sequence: CSVEGGTSGTPYEQYF.

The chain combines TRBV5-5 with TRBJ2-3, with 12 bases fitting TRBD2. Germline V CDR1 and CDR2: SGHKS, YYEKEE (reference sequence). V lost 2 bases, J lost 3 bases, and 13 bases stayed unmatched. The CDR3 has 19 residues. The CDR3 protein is CASSLGSRQTSGRTDTQYF. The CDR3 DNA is TGTGCCAGCAGCTTAGGGTCACGTCAGACTAGCGGGAGAACAGATACGCAGTATTTT.